The TCR beta chain described here comes from a study of read filtering for tumor transcriptome and immune sequencing. The wider study: R-ISS stage counts were roughly eight for I, more than 15 for II, six or seven for III.

As for this clonotype: One base away lies a much larger clone, so this may be a sequencing read error.

From roughly 0.4 ug of RNA, a library with molecular barcoded alpha/delta and beta/gamma adaptors was made. TCRdb ran MiXCR on the reads and lists one entry per CDR3 protein. The sample yields over 55,000 distinct CDR3 sequences, approximately 15% seen once. Germline CDR1 is DFQATT and CDR2 is SNEGSKA (reference sequence). Trimming took 3 bases from V and 2 from J, leaving 11 bases between them. The length of the CDR3 is 14 residues. Source material: a population of CD138-negative cells sorted from bone marrow. The chain is built from TRBV20-1 and TRBJ1-5; possible D gene TRBD1, 6 bases. The receptor's source is a donor at least 40 years old with multiple myeloma. The CDR3 DNA sequence: TGCAGTGCTAGCCAGGGGCCTGGCAATCAGCCCCAGCATTTT. This translates into CSASQGPGNQPQHF.